This TCR beta chain was found in a study of blood T cell repertoires in COVID-19. On the study more broadly: Samples came from the United States, Italy and Spain, spanning acute and convalescent COVID-19. From T cells, B-cell-depleted T cells, or PBMCs came the material, which was cDNA or gDNA.

Study processing details: Estimates of nucleated cell counts were drawn from the amplification of reference gene primers. TCRdb keeps only in-frame clones here, not all; method: immunoSEQ multiplex PCR. V, J and clone size were drawn from that table, and D and trimming were deduced from the DNA. Found here are hundreds of thousands of clones, around four fifths of them singletons; the top ten hold about 7.4%. V lost 0 bases and J lost 7; bases outside the gene matches: 3. This CDR3 is built from 13 residues. Germline assignment: CDR1 SGHRS and CDR2 YFSETQ. J is TRBJ1-2 and V is TRBV5-1, with 7 bases lining up with TRBD1. The sequencing input was peripheral blood. The sequence came from a woman aged 45-65 years with acute or convalescent COVID-19. In DNA, the CDR3 is TGCGCCAGCAGCTTGGGACAGGGTGGTGGCTACACCTTC. Translation gives CASSLGQGGGYTF.